Listed below are T cell receptor beta chains from one sample, sequenced in a study of T cells in Graves' hyperthyroidism and ophthalmopathy. TCRdb re-analysed the multiplex PCR reads in MiXCR, keeping a single row per CDR3 protein. The sample holds about 480,000 distinct CDR3 sequences, approximately 14% seen once. Source material: blood. The receptors come from a woman aged 18-29 years with Graves' hyperthyroidism. The CDR3 runs from the conserved cysteine through the conserved F or W. A D gene is named only where the DNA matches it firmly. The listing skips clone size in some rows; elsewhere it reads once, few, many or a size class.

V gene	clone size	D gene	J gene	CDR3 DNA	CDR3 protein
TRBV9	few	.	TRBJ2-2	TGTGCCAGCAGCTCCCGAGTTAACTTGAACACCGGGGAGCTGTTTTTT	CASSSRVNLNTGELFF
TRBV3-1	.	TRBD1	TRBJ1-2	TGTGCCAGCAGCCAAGATCTTTGGGACAGCCTCCAACTTAACTATGGCTACACCTTC	CASSQDLWDSLQLNYGYTF
TRBV19	few	TRBD1	TRBJ2-7	TGTGCCAGTAGTATCGAGGGGGCTAACTCCTACGAGCAGTACTTC	CASSIEGANSYEQYF
TRBV7-2	.	.	TRBJ1-3	TGTGCCAGCAGCCTCGGACGGGGAGGGGACACCATATATTTT	CASSLGRGGDTIYF
TRBV2	many	.	TRBJ1-4	TGTGCCAGCATTAATGGGAGACACCGGAATGAAAAACTGTTTTTT	CASINGRHRNEKLFF
TRBV6-1	many	.	TRBJ1-1	TGTGCCAGCAGTTACGTGGGGGTAAACACTGAAGCTTTCTTT	CASSYVGVNTEAFF
TRBV2	many	.	TRBJ2-5	TGTGCCAGCAGTGGGACAGACCTATTTGGGGAGACCCAGTACTTC	CASSGTDLFGETQYF
TRBV5-1	.	TRBD2	TRBJ2-3	TGCGCCAGCAGCTTGCGGCGGGAGACATGGACAGATACGCAGTATTTT	CASSLRRETWTDTQYF
TRBV6-5	few	TRBD1	TRBJ1-2	TGTGCCAGCAGTTACTCGACAGGGAGGTTCTATGGCTACACCTTC	CASSYSTGRFYGYTF
TRBV7-3	many	.	TRBJ1-1	TGTGCCAGCAGCTTAAATTCGGGGAACACTGAAGCTTTCTTT	CASSLNSGNTEAFF
TRBV13	many	.	TRBJ2-2	TGTGCCAGCCGTACGGACGCGAACACCGGGGAGCTGTTTTTT	CASRTDANTGELFF
TRBV7-2	many	.	TRBJ1-2	TGTGCCAGCAGCCCATACCGGGAGACCGAAGGCTACACCTTC	CASSPYRETEGYTF
TRBV2	.	.	TRBJ2-2	TGTGCCTGCAGCCCCAGGGGGGCGCCCGGGGAGCTGTTTTTT	CACSPRGAPGELFF
TRBV15	.	TRBD2	TRBJ2-1	TGTGCCACCGGTGTGGGACTAGCCAATGAGCAGTTCTTC	CATGVGLANEQFF
TRBV25-1	few	.	TRBJ2-7	TGTGCCAGCAGTTCCTCCTCTGGGAGATCCTACGAGCAGTACTTC	CASSSSSGRSYEQYF
TRBV12-5	many	.	TRBJ1-1	TGTGCTAGTGCCCCAGGGAACACTGAAGCTTTCTTT	CASAPGNTEAFF
TRBV24-1	few	.	TRBJ2-7	TGTGCCACCAGTTTACGGGTAGCGGCCTACGAGCAGTACTTC	CATSLRVAAYEQYF
TRBV12-3/TRBV12-4	few	TRBD2	TRBJ2-1	TGTGCCAGCAGTCGCGGACTAGCCCGTACCCTCTTC	CASSRGLARTLF
TRBV27	many	.	TRBJ1-2	TGTGCCAGCAGTTTATCGTATAAGGGAGTGGTTGGCTACACCTTC	CASSLSYKGVVGYTF
TRBV12-3/TRBV12-4	many	.	TRBJ2-1	TGTGCCAGCAGTTTATGGTCGGGGGCACACAATGAGCAGTTCTTC	CASSLWSGAHNEQFF
TRBV19	few	.	TRBJ2-7	TGTGCCAGTAGGAAGGACGGATTCGAGCAGTACTTC	CASRKDGFEQYF